This TCR beta chain was recorded in a study of PD-L1 blockade in urothelial cancer. For the study at large: Median blood clonality was around 0.074, with around 77,000 unique TCRs. General observations from the study: Lower than median blood TCR clonality before treatment predicted better survival.

Germline lookup yields CDR1 SEHNR and CDR2 FQNEAQ (reference sequence). Trimming left V 5 bases short and J 4 bases short, with 14 bases between. The CDR3 sequence is 15 residues long. The time point: peripheral blood 6 weeks after treatment start. Turning to this clone: Antigen unknown.

The method was immunoSEQ multiplex PCR; TCRdb's version includes in-frame clones alone and lacks a portion of them. The profile covers 80,000 to 95,000 clones, with 70% to 90% appearing a single time and roughly 8% taken by the ten largest. Sequencing used PBMCs, obtained around atezolizumab (anti-PD-L1) treatment. This chain links TRBV7-9 with TRBJ1-4; no reliable D call. This TCR derives from a man between 65 and 85 years old with urothelial cancer. DNA for the CDR3: TGTGCCAGCAGCCCCTGGGGAGGAGATAATGAAAAACTGTTTTTT. Translation gives CASSPWGGDNEKLFF.